This T cell receptor beta chain derives from a study of blood T cell repertoires in COVID-19. Study in general: COVID-19 samples from acute and convalescent phases originated in the United States, Italy and Spain. PBMCs, B-cell-depleted T cells, or T cells provided the cDNA or gDNA that made up the material.

The ends lost 8 bases at V and 4 bases at J; junction bases unmatched: 6. CDR1 is MDHEN, CDR2 SYDVKM, per germline. The CDR3 has 14 amino acids. Clones were sequenced by immunoSEQ multiplex PCR, and TCRdb holds only the in-frame ones, with some missing. This sample has roughly 390,000 clones, with 85% found just once. This receptor was identified in a woman aged 18-35 years with acute or convalescent COVID-19. The sequenced sample consisted of peripheral blood. The chain joins TRBV28 to TRBJ1-3; 9 nucleotides match TRBD1. This CDR3 reads CASLHRGRGNTIYF. The CDR3 region has the DNA TGTGCCAGCTTACACAGGGGGCGCGGAAACACCATATATTTT.